A single sample is the source of the 26 T cell receptor beta chains below, sequenced in a study of blood T cell repertoires in COVID-19. The table came from immunoSEQ multiplex PCR; TCRdb's copy has only in-frame clones and leaves some out. The table shows about 35,000 clones, with more than 70% occurring only once. Sequencing used peripheral blood. The receptors derive from a man in his fifties or sixties with active or convalescent COVID-19.

The V gene is TRBV12-5, the J gene TRBJ2-1; D possibly corresponds to TRBD2 (6 bases). CDR1 is LGHNT and CDR2 is FRNRAP in the germline V gene. Between the trimmed V and J ends, which lost 0 bases and 9 bases, there was a span of 18 bases. This CDR3 spans 16 amino acids. The CDR3 region has the DNA TGTGCTAGTGGTTTGGTGGGAGGAGCATCCTGGGGTGAGCAGTTCTTC. Translating gives CASGLVGGASWGEQFF.

The rearrangement uses TRBV12-3 or TRBV12-4 and TRBJ2-1; D is undetermined. The CDR3 loop spans 12 amino acids. V was trimmed by 5 bases and J by 10 bases, leaving 12 bases between them. The DNA for the CDR3 is TGTGCCAGCAGTACGCCGGTTCGCGAGCAGTTCTTC. The encoded protein is CASSTPVREQFF.

This chain connects TRBV5-6 to TRBJ2-2; no clear D. Germline V lookup: CDR1 SGHDT, CDR2 YYEEEE. The CDR3 is 17 amino acids. The ends were cut back, 4 bases at V and 2 bases at J, with 18 bases in the middle. CDR3 residues: CASSLYRLVRNTGELFF. CDR3 nucleotides: TGTGCCAGCAGCCTATATCGCCTCGTAAGAAACACCGGGGAGCTGTTTTTT.

V is TRBV6-5 and J is TRBJ2-7; a weak D match, TRBD2 (6 bases). This CDR3 region has 14 residues. Germline assignment: CDR1 MNHEY and CDR2 SVGAGI. V lost 6 bases and J lost 7, with 19 bases in between. The CDR3 here is CASSPGVSHGEQYV. For the CDR3, the DNA is TGTGCCAGCAGCCCGGGAGTATCCCATGGGGAGCAGTACGTC.

V is TRBV5-6 and J is TRBJ2-5; maybe TRBD2 (6 bases). V lost 2 bases and J 6 bases, leaving 20 bases between the germline ends. Germline V gene lookup returns CDR1 SGHDT and CDR2 YYEEEE. This CDR3 has 16 amino acids. The CDR3 is CASSLSWLAIWKTQYF. The CDR3 DNA reads TGTGCCAGCAGCTTAAGTTGGCTAGCGATATGGAAGACCCAGTACTTC.

V usage is TRBV7-2 and J usage is TRBJ2-1, with a possible D match to TRBD2 (5 bases). The germline CDR1 and CDR2 sequences are SGHTA and FQGNSA. CDR3 length: 13 residues. V dropped 5 bases and J dropped 6 bases, with 11 bases sitting between them. The CDR3 here is CASSQAVPNEQFF. The CDR3 coding sequence is TGTGCCAGCAGCCAAGCGGTGCCCAATGAGCAGTTCTTC. Filled out from reference TRBV7-2 and TRBJ2-1, the complete variable domain reads GAGVSQSPSNKVTEKGKDVELRCDPISGHTALYWYRQSLGQGLEFLIYFQGNSAPDKSGLPSDRFSAERTGGSVSTLTIQRTQQEDSAVYLCASSQAVPNEQFFGPGTRLTVL.

The chain employs TRBV10-1 and TRBJ2-1; TRBD2 matches at 9 bases. From germline, CDR1 is WNHNN and CDR2 SYGVQD (reference sequence). This CDR3 is 15 amino acids long. The V and J ends lost 4 bases and 7 bases, in that order; junction bases with no gene match: 8. The CDR3 spells CASSGPSGKENEQFF. DNA for the CDR3: TGCGCCAGCAGTGGCCCTAGCGGGAAGGAAAATGAGCAGTTCTTC.

The chain couples TRBV5-5 to TRBJ1-1, with unresolved D. Trimming took off 6 bases at V and 1 base at J, with 13 bases between the two ends. Germline values: CDR1 SGHKS, CDR2 YYEKEE (reference sequence). The CDR3 extends over 14 amino acids. The CDR3 nucleotides read TGTGCCAGCACTATGTCGGTAGCGAACACTGAAGCTTTCTTT. The encoded protein is CASTMSVANTEAFF.

The genes are TRBV6-5 and TRBJ1-2; TRBD1 might be the D (6 bases). Germline V lookup: CDR1 MNHEY, CDR2 SVGAGI. V lost 8 bases and J 0 bases, leaving 16 bases between the germline ends. The CDR3 extends over 15 amino acids. The CDR3 protein is CASALSDRANYGYTF. The CDR3 DNA reads as TGTGCCAGCGCCCTTTCGGACAGAGCTAACTATGGCTACACCTTC.

The chain uses TRBV6-5 and TRBJ2-4; TRBD1 is a possible D gene (6 bases). CDR1 is MNHEY, CDR2 SVGAGI, per germline. V shed 7 bases and J shed 3 bases, with 13 bases lying between them. The CDR3 totals 14 residues. CDR3 nucleotide sequence: TGTGCCAGCACCAACAGGGCGGGCAAAAACATTCAGTACTTC. This translates into CASTNRAGKNIQYF.

V and J are TRBV5-4 and TRBJ2-3; 13 nucleotides match TRBD2. The CDR3 covers 17 residues. Trimming at V came to 7 bases and at J to 7 bases, leaving 15 bases not matched to a gene. The germline V gene has CDR1 SGHNT and CDR2 YYREEE (reference sequence). The CDR3 loop reads CASQTGAGLAGVNTQYF. The CDR3 nucleotides are TGTGCCAGCCAGACTGGGGCCGGACTAGCGGGGGTGAATACGCAGTATTTT.

V and J are TRBV5-6 and TRBJ1-1; 7 nucleotides agree with TRBD1. CDR1 and CDR2 from the germline V gene are SGHDT and YYEEEE. The junction had 14 bases not matched to a gene; V was cut back by 1 base and J by 5 bases. The CDR3 has 17 residues. CDR3 residues: CASSLTPVRGQGTEAFF. In DNA, the CDR3 is TGTGCCAGCAGCTTGACACCGGTGAGGGGGCAGGGTACTGAAGCTTTCTTT.

The CDR3 is CATSGKGAGTDTQYF. The CDR3 bases are TGTGCCACCAGTGGTAAGGGGGCGGGCACAGATACGCAGTATTTT. This sequence joins TRBV24-1 and TRBJ2-3, with TRBD1 matching 7 bases. In germline, CDR1 is KGHDR, CDR2 SFDVKD. The CDR3 has 15 amino acids. The junction had 5 bases not matched to a gene; V was cut back by 5 bases and J by 1 base.

The chain is built from TRBV11-2 and TRBJ2-1; D is perhaps TRBD2 (5 bases). Between the trimmed V and J ends, which lost 0 bases and 6 bases, there was a span of 6 bases. The germline V gene has CDR1 SGHAT and CDR2 FQNNGV. CDR3 length: 13 residues. DNA for the CDR3: TGTGCCAGCAGCTTAGATCGGGGCAATGAGCAGTTCTTC. This translates into CASSLDRGNEQFF.

The rearrangement joins TRBV9 to TRBJ1-2; 7 nucleotides align to TRBD1. Losses at the gene ends were 0 bases for V and 6 bases for J; bases not matched to a gene: 5. Germline values: CDR1 SGDLS, CDR2 YYNGEE. This CDR3 contains 14 residues. The CDR3 DNA sequence: TGTGCCAGCAGCGTAGGTGAGGGGGCGGATGGCTACACCTTC. Residues: CASSVGEGADGYTF.

This clone has a single count. This chain uses TRBV7-9 with TRBJ1-2, with D possibly TRBD1 on 6 matching bases. V lost 1 base and J lost 0, with 9 bases in between. This CDR3 spans 15 amino acids. CDR1 and CDR2 (germline): SEHNR, FQNEAQ (reference sequence). This chain's CDR3 is CASSLGQGTNYGYTF. In nucleotides, the CDR3 is TGTGCCAGCAGCTTAGGTCAGGGGACTAACTATGGCTACACCTTC.

The chain joins TRBV3-1 (or the pseudogene TRBV3-2) to TRBJ1-2, with D perhaps TRBD1 (6 bases). The germline V gene encodes CDR1 LGHDT and CDR2 YNNKEL (reference sequence). V gave up 1 base and J gave up 0 bases, with 12 bases separating them. The length of the CDR3 is 16 residues. CDR3 sequence (DNA): TGTGCCAGCAGCCAAGGGACAGCCTCGGCTAACTATGGCTACACCTTC. Its protein product is CASSQGTASANYGYTF.

The V gene is TRBV15, the J gene TRBJ2-3; no definite D call. With 0 bases removed from V and 1 base from J, the gap between germline ends came to 8 bases. CDR3 length equals 15 residues. Germline lookup yields CDR1 LNHNV and CDR2 YYDKDF (reference sequence). The CDR3 DNA reads TGTGCCACCAGCAGAGACGTTGAGGGCACAGATACGCAGTATTTT. It specifies CATSRDVEGTDTQYF.

The J gene is TRBJ2-3, the V gene TRBV7-2; D is possibly TRBD2 (5 bases). The germline V gene encodes CDR1 SGHTA and CDR2 FQGNSA. This CDR3 has 15 amino acids. Trimming took 0 bases from V and 0 from J, leaving 7 bases between them. CDR3 sequence reads: CASSLAGDSTDTQYF. CDR3 DNA sequence: TGTGCCAGCAGCTTAGCGGGAGATAGCACAGATACGCAGTATTTT.

The rearrangement joins TRBV24-1 to TRBJ1-2, with a weak D call TRBD1 (5 bases). The CDR3 has 19 amino acids. V lost 3 bases to trimming and J lost 5 bases, with 27 bases between them. Germline loops: CDR1 KGHDR, CDR2 SFDVKD. The CDR3 is CATSDRTAQGLFPHYGYTF. The CDR3 coding sequence is TGTGCCACCAGTGATCGGACCGCCCAGGGCTTATTCCCCCATTATGGCTACACCTTC.

This chain connects TRBV7-8 to TRBJ2-1; 11 bases agree with TRBD2. The trim removed 2 bases at V and 7 bases at J, leaving 4 bases unmatched. This CDR3 has 15 residues. Germline V lookup: CDR1 SGHVS, CDR2 FQNEAQ. CDR3: CASSLLLAGVNEQFF. The CDR3, as DNA: TGTGCCAGCAGCTTACTACTAGCGGGAGTAAATGAGCAGTTCTTC.

The V gene is TRBV10-3, the J gene TRBJ1-2, with D possibly matching TRBD1 (5 bases). Germline-derived CDR1 and CDR2 are ENHRY and SYGVKD. Trimming stripped 0 bases from V and 3 bases from J, with 14 bases between. The CDR3 spans 16 residues. The CDR3 spells CAISESQGLGDYGYTF. The CDR3 bases are TGTGCCATCAGTGAGTCGCAGGGCCTGGGCGACTATGGCTACACCTTC.

This sequence joins TRBV7-8 and TRBJ1-1; D might be TRBD1 (5 bases). CDR3 length: 13 residues. From germline, CDR1 is SGHVS and CDR2 FQNEAQ. Trimming removed 7 bases at V and 4 bases at J, with 13 bases between. The CDR3: CASTPGGGTEAFF. As DNA, the CDR3 is TGTGCCAGCACCCCTGGCGGGGGCACTGAAGCTTTCTTT.

The chain links TRBV30 to TRBJ2-2, with a tentative D call TRBD1 (6 bases). The CDR3 has 14 residues. V shed 6 bases and J shed 4 bases, with 15 bases lying between them. Looked up from germline, CDR1 is GTSNPN and CDR2 is SVGIG (reference sequence). The CDR3 DNA follows: TGTGCCTGCCAAACGTGGGGGCCCACCGGGGAGCTGTTTTTT. Protein sequence: CACQTWGPTGELFF.

The chain uses TRBV3-1 (or the pseudogene TRBV3-2) and TRBJ1-2; 8 nucleotides agree with TRBD1. J lost 9 bases, V lost 4 bases, and 10 bases had no gene match. The CDR3 consists of 14 residues. CDR1 is LGHDT and CDR2 is YNNKEL in the germline V gene (reference sequence). The DNA of the CDR3 is TGTGCCAGCAGCCTAGGACAGGGCGCAGGGAGCTACACCTTC. Protein: CASSLGQGAGSYTF.

This clone was seen once. The V call is TRBV19, the J call TRBJ2-2; weak D call: TRBD2 (6 bases). V lost 3 bases to trimming and J lost 6 bases, with 8 bases between them. Germline V gives CDR1 LNHDA, CDR2 SQIVND (reference sequence). This CDR3 is 13 amino acids long. The CDR3 DNA sequence: TGTGCCAGTAGTATCTGGGAGGCCGGGGAGCTGTTTTTT. Its protein is CASSIWEAGELFF.